These T cell receptor beta chains were read from a single sample in a study of blood T cell repertoires in COVID-19. Clones were read by immunoSEQ multiplex PCR, and TCRdb kept only the in-frame ones, dropping some. The table shows roughly 310,000 clones, with roughly 90% occurring only once. The sample comprised peripheral blood. These receptors were collected from a woman between 50 and 59 years old with active or convalescent COVID-19. The CDR3 runs from the conserved cysteine through the conserved F or W. The D gene is left open where the match is weak. A row's size may be missing; if present it is once, few, many or a size class.

D	V	size	J	CDR3	DNA
.	TRBV28	once	TRBJ2-5	CATDRRSGETQYF	TGTGCCACCGACAGGAGATCCGGAGAGACCCAGTACTTC
.	TRBV14	.	TRBJ1-2	CASSQDVRAGYTF	TGTGCCAGCAGCCAAGATGTCAGGGCTGGCTACACCTTC
.	TRBV6-5	.	TRBJ2-2	CASSFLANTGELFF	TGTGCCAGCAGTTTCCTAGCGAACACCGGGGAGCTGTTTTTT
TRBD1	TRBV27	.	TRBJ2-7	CASSLTPGQAFYEQYF	TGTGCCAGCAGTCTCACTCCGGGACAGGCTTTCTACGAGCAGTACTTC
.	TRBV12-3/TRBV12-4	.	TRBJ1-1	CASRQAPGSEAFF	TGTGCCAGCAGGCAGGCGCCTGGGTCTGAAGCTTTCTTT
TRBD1	TRBV27	.	TRBJ1-2	CASSLWGGQGEEGYTF	TGTGCCAGCAGTTTATGGGGAGGACAGGGAGAGGAGGGCTACACCTTC
.	TRBV5-1	.	TRBJ1-5	CASSLAGGSNQPQHF	TGCGCCAGCAGCTTGGCCGGCGGTAGCAATCAGCCCCAGCATTTT
TRBD2	TRBV4-3	once	TRBJ2-1	CASSQDGSGSSYNEQFF	TGCGCCAGCAGCCAAGATGGGAGCGGGAGCTCCTACAATGAGCAGTTCTTC
.	TRBV28	.	TRBJ2-5	CASTFRETQYF	TGTGCCAGCACCTTCAGGGAGACCCAGTACTTC
.	TRBV29-1	.	TRBJ1-5	CSVQGGGNQPQHF	TGCAGCGTCCAGGGAGGCGGTAATCAGCCCCAGCATTTT
TRBD2	TRBV11-1	.	TRBJ2-1	CASSLSFSRGGGEQFF	TGTGCCAGCAGCTTATCCTTCTCGCGGGGGGGCGGTGAGCAGTTCTTC
.	TRBV5-6	.	TRBJ1-1	CASSGVRGGRTEAFF	TGTGCCAGCAGCGGCGTACGTGGGGGCAGGACTGAAGCTTTCTTT
TRBD2	TRBV7-3	.	TRBJ2-1	CASSQRGGAGEQFF	TGTGCCAGCAGCCAACGCGGGGGGGCAGGTGAGCAGTTCTTC
.	TRBV24-1	.	TRBJ2-3	CATSRGTDTQYF	TGTGCCACTAGTCGGGGCACAGATACGCAGTATTTT
.	TRBV2	.	TRBJ1-5	CASSENSFNSNQPQHF	TGTGCCAGCAGTGAAAACAGCTTTAATAGCAATCAGCCCCAGCATTTT
TRBD1	TRBV7-2	.	TRBJ2-3	CASSGQGTDTQYF	TGTGCCAGTTCGGGACAGGGCACAGATACGCAGTATTTT
.	TRBV19	.	TRBJ2-3	CASSIGGSPRTDTQYF	TGTGCCAGTAGTATAGGAGGGAGTCCCCGCACAGATACGCAGTATTTT
.	TRBV11-2	.	TRBJ1-1	CASSARGGYTEAFF	TGTGCCAGCAGCGCCCGGGGGGGTTACACTGAAGCTTTCTTT